The present T cell receptor (beta chain) was sequenced within a study of cytomegalovirus exposure and HLA in healthy donors. Findings of the study overall: A later analysis revealed that TCR association rates differed between HLA loci, peaking at DRB1 and bottoming out at HLA-C.

Deletions cut 1 base from V and 4 bases from J, with 17 bases between. Germline V CDR1 and CDR2: LGHNA, YSLEER. The CDR3 runs to 17 residues. This clone showed up just a few times. Its cognate antigen is unknown. A multiplex PCR was run with 60 Vbeta primers and 13 Jbeta primers. Per the original methods: Later work found approximately 87 million unique TCR beta chains, with about 10 million shared. The table came from immunoSEQ multiplex PCR; TCRdb's copy has only in-frame clones and leaves some out. The V and J calls and clone size come from that table; D and trimming were worked out from the DNA. The sample shows some 110,000 clones, around 80% of them seen only once.

This clonotype was sampled from a man aged 18 to 29 in good health and CMV-seronegative. This rearrangement joins TRBV4-3 to TRBJ2-1; weak D call: TRBD2 (5 bases). Sequenced input: PBMCs. CDR3 sequence (DNA): TGCGCCAGCAGCCAAGTAAGGACGCGGGTACCATACAATGAGCAGTTCTTC. As protein: CASSQVRTRVPYNEQFF.